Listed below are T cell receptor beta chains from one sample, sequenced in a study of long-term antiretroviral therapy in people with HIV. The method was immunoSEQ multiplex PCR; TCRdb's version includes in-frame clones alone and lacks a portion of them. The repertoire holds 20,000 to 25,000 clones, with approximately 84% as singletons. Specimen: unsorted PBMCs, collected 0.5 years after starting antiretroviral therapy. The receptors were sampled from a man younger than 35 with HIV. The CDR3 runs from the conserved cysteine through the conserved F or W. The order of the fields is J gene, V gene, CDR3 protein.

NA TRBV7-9 CASSLSGFLGTSSYEQYF
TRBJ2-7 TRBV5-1 CASSLSSRDRYEQYF
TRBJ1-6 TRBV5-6 CASSLRVEWQSSYNSPLHF
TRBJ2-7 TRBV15 CATSPGRGEQYF
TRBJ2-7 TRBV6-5 CASSYSKNLYEQYF
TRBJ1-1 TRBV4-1 CASSQDGGAEAFF
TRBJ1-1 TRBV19 CASNSPSAGGVTEAFF
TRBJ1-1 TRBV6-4 CASSGSAGNTEAFF
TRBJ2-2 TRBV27 CASRIATANTGELFF
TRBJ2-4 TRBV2 CASSVDPKNIQYF
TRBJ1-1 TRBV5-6 CASSRGALDAFF
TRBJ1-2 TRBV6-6 CASVPLRGGGYTF
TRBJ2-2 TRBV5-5 CASSLRAGRNTGELFF
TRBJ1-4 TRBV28 CASNPGQGDEKLFF
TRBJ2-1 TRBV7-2 CASSSIAGGGNEQFF
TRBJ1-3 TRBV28 CASGTPGNTIYF
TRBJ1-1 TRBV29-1 CSVKGFGQGAMNTEAFF
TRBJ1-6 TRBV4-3 CASSQAETYNSPLHF
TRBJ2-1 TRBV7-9 CASIPRLVSGGFNEQFF
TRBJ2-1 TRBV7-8 CASSLAGRNFVYEQFF
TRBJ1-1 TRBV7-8 CASSLEEGYTEAFF
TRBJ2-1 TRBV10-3 CAIRTGAGGLNEQFF
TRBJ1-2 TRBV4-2 CASSQPPGVGDYGYTF
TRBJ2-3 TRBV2 CASSETGGRQYF
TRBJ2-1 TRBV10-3 CAIRGLGDEQFF
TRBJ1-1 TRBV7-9 CASTFLNTEAFF
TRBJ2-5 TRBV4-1 CASSQEDRDSLWETQYF
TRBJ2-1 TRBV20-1 CSARVAGGQFF
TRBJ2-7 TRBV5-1 CASSLGDRTYEQYF
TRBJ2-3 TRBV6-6 CASRDTPGGPDTQYF
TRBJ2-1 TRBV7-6 CASSVRPTEKPGNEQFF
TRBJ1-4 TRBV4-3 CASSQDRGTNEKLFF
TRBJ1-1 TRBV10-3 CAISESAGGDTEAFF
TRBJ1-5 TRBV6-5 CASSYSEGWQPQHF
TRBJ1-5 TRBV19 CASSIMAGARQPQHF
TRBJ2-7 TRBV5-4 CASSQGPNHYEQYF
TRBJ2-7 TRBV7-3 CASSTSGRGPYEQYF
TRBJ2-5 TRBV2 CASRDKGTSQETQYF
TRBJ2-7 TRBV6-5 CATKPYPSYEQYF
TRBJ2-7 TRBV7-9 CASSNRDSVFEQYF
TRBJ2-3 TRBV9 CASSVEETPLDTQYF
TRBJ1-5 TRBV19 CASSIGEHSNQPQHF
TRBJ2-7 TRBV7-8 CASSLQTAYEQYF
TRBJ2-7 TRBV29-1 CSVDGRDEQYF